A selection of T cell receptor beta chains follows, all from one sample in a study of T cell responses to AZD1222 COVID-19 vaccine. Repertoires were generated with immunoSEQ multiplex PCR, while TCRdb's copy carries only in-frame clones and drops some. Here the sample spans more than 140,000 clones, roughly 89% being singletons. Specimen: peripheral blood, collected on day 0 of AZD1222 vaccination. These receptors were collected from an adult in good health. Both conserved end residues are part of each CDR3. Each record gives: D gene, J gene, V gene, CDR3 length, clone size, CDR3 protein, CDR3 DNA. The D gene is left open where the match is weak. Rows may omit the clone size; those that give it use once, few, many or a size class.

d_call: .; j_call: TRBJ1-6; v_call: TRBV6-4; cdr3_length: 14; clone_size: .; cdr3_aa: CASYPRQFNSPLHF; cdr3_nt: TGTGCCAGCTACCCTCGACAATTTAATTCACCCCTCCACTTT
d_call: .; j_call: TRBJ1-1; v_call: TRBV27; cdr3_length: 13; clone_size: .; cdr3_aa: CASSGVANTEAFF; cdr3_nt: TGTGCCAGCAGTGGAGTCGCGAACACTGAAGCTTTCTTT
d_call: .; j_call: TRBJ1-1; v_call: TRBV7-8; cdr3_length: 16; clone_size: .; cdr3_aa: CASSLSRTSRNTEAFF; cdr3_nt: TGTGCCAGCAGCCTTAGCCGGACGTCCAGGAACACTGAAGCTTTCTTT
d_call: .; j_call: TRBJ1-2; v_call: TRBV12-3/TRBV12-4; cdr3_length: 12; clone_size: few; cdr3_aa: CASSAGYYGYTF; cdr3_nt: TGTGCCAGCAGTGCGGGGTACTATGGCTACACCTTC
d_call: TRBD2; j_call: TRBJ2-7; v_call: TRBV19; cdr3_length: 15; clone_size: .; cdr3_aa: CASSMGASGRDEQYF; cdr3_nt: TGTGCCAGTAGTATGGGAGCTAGCGGGAGGGACGAGCAGTACTTC
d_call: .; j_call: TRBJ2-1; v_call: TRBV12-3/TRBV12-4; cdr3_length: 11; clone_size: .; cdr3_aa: CASSWFNEQFF; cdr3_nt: TGTGCCAGCAGTTGGTTTAATGAGCAGTTCTTC
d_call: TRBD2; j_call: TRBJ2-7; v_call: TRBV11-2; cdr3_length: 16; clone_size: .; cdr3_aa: CASSLVASGMSYEQYF; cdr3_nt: TGTGCCAGCAGCTTAGTAGCTAGCGGTATGTCCTACGAGCAGTACTTC
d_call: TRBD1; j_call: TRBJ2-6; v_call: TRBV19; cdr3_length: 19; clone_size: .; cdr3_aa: CASSIAHGTGDRAANVLTF; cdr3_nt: TGTGCCAGTAGTATAGCCCACGGGACAGGCGATCGTGCGGCCAACGTCCTGACTTTC
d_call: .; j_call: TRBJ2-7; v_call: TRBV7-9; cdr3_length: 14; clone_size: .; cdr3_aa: CASSLASMQWEQYF; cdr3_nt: TGTGCCAGCAGCTTGGCCAGCATGCAGTGGGAGCAGTACTTC
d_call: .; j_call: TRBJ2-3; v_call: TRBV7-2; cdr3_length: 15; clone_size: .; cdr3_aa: CASSQGVAPTDTQYF; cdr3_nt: TGTGCCAGCAGCCAGGGAGTAGCCCCCACAGATACGCAGTATTTT
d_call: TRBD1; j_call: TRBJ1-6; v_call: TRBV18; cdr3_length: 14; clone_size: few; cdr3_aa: CASSPGQGDSPLHF; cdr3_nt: TGTGCCAGCTCACCGGGACAGGGGGATTCACCCCTCCACTTT
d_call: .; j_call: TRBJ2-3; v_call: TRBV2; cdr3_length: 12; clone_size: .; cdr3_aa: CASSEAWDTQYF; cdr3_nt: TGTGCCAGCAGTGAAGCTTGGGATACGCAGTATTTT
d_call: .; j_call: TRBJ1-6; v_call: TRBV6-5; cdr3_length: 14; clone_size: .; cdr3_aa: CASRGVGDYSPLHF; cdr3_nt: TGTGCCAGCAGGGGGGTAGGGGATTATTCACCCCTCCACTTT
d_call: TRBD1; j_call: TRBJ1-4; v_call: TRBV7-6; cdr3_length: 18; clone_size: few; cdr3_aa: CASSYLTGQGATNEKLFF; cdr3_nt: TGTGCCAGCAGCTACCTGACAGGGCAGGGGGCAACTAATGAAAAACTGTTTTTT
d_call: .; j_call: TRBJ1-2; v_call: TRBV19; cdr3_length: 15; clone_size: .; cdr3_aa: CASSEPGGDTYGYTF; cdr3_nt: TGTGCCAGTAGTGAACCCGGAGGGGACACCTATGGCTACACCTTC
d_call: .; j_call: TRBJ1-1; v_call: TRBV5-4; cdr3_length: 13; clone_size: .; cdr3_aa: CASSPRGGAEAFF; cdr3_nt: TGTGCCAGCAGCCCGCGGGGAGGTGCTGAAGCTTTCTTT
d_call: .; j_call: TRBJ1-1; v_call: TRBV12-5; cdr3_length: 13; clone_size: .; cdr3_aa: CASGHRTSSGVFF; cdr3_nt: TGTGCTAGTGGCCATCGGACCTCCTCGGGGGTTTTCTTT
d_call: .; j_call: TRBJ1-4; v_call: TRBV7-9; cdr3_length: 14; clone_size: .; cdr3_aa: CASSLAGVGEKLFF; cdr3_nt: TGTGCCAGCAGCTTAGCTGGGGTGGGTGAAAAACTGTTTTTT
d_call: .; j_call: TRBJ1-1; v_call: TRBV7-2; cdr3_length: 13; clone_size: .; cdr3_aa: CASSFRLNTEAFF; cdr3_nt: TGTGCCAGCAGCTTTAGGTTGAACACTGAAGCTTTCTTT
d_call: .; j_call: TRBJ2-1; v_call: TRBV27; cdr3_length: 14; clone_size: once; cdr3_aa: CASSLRGAPNEQFF; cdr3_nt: TGTGCCAGCAGCCTTCGTGGGGCCCCCAATGAGCAGTTCTTC
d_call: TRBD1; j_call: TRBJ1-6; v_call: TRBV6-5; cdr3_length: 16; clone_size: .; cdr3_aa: CASSYSTGQRNSPLHF; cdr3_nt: TGTGCCAGCAGTTACTCGACGGGACAGAGAAATTCACCCCTCCACTTT
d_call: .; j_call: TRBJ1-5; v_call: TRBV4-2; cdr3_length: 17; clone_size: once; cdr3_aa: CASSQENREHSNQPQHF; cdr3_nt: TGTGCCAGCAGCCAGGAAAATAGGGAGCATAGCAATCAGCCCCAGCATTTT
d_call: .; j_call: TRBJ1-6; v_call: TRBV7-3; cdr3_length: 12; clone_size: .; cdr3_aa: CASSLMGGPLHF; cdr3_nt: TGTGCCAGCAGCTTAATGGGGGGTCCCCTCCACTTT
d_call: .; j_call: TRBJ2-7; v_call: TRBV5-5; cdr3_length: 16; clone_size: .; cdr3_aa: CASSQTLGGLLYEQYF; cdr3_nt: TGTGCCAGCAGCCAAACCTTAGGGGGTCTCCTCTACGAGCAGTACTTC
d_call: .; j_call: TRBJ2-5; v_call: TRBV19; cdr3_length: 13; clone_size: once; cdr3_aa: CASNPGGQETQYF; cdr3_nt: TGTGCCAGTAACCCCGGGGGACAAGAGACCCAGTACTTC
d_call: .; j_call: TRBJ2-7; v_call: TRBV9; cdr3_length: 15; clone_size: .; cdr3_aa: CASSVDVGDTYEQYF; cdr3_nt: TGTGCCAGCAGCGTAGATGTAGGGGATACCTACGAGCAGTACTTC
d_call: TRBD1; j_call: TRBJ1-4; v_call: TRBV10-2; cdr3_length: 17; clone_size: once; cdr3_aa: CASSESNRGRANEKLFF; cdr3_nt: TGCGCCAGCAGTGAGTCGAACAGGGGGCGTGCTAATGAAAAACTGTTTTTT
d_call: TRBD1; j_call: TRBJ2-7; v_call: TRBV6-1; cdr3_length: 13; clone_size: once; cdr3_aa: CASSEGQGDEQYF; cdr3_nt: TGTGCCAGCAGTGAGGGACAGGGCGACGAGCAGTACTTC
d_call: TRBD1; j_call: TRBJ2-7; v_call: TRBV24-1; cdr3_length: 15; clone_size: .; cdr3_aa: CATSDPGQGSYEQYF; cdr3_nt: TGTGCCACCAGTGACCCGGGACAGGGGTCCTACGAGCAGTACTTC
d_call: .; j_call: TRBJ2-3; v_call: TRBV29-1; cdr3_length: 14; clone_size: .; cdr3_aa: CSTRAGSYTDTQYF; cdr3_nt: TGCAGTACTCGGGCAGGGTCGTACACAGATACGCAGTATTTT
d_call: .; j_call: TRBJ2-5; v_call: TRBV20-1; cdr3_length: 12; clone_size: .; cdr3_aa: CSASPYQETQYF; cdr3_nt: TGCAGTGCTAGTCCGTACCAAGAGACCCAGTACTTC
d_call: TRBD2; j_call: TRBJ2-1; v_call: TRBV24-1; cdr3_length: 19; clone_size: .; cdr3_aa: CATSNSKVSGRASYNEQFF; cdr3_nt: TGTGCCACCAGTAACTCCAAGGTTAGCGGGAGGGCCTCCTACAATGAGCAGTTCTTC
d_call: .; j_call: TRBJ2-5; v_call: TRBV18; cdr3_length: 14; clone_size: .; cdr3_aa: CASSPPATKETQYF; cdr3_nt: TGTGCCAGCTCACCACCTGCGACAAAAGAGACCCAGTACTTC
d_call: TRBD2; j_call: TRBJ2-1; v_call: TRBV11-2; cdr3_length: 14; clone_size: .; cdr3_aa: CASSLEAGGNEQFF; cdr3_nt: TGTGCCAGCAGCTTAGAGGCGGGGGGGAATGAGCAGTTCTTC
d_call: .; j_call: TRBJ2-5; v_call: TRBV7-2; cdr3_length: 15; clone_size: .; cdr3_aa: CASSNFIWGEETQYF; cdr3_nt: TGTGCCAGCAGCAATTTTATCTGGGGGGAAGAGACCCAGTACTTC
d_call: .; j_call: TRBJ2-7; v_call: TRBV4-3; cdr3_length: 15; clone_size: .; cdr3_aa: CASSQGRQLAYEQYF; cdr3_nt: TGCGCCAGCAGCCAAGGTAGGCAGTTAGCCTACGAGCAGTACTTC
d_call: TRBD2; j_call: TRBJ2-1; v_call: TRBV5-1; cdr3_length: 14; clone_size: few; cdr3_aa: CASSLGLAGGEQFF; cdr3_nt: TGCGCCAGCAGCTTGGGACTAGCGGGAGGTGAGCAGTTCTTC
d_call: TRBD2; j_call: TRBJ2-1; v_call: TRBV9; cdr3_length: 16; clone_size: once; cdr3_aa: CASSVGTSGRINEQFF; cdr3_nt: TGTGCCAGCAGCGTAGGGACTAGCGGGAGGATAAATGAGCAGTTCTTC
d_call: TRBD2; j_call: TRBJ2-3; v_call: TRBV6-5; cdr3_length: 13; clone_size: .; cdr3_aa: CASRSGTPDTQYF; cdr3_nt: TGTGCCAGCAGAAGCGGGACCCCAGATACGCAGTATTTT
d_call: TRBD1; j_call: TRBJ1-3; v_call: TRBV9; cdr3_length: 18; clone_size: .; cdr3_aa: CASSVDRTGGVGGNTIYF; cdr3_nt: TGTGCCAGCAGCGTAGATCGGACAGGGGGTGTCGGTGGAAACACCATATATTTT
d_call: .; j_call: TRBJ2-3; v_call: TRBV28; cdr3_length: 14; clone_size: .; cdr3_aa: CASINGQHTDTQYF; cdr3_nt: TGTGCCAGTATAAATGGACAGCACACAGATACGCAGTATTTT
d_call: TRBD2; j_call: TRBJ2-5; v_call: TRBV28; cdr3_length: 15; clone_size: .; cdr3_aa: CASSFASGRKETQYF; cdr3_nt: TGTGCCAGCAGTTTTGCTAGCGGGAGGAAGGAGACCCAGTACTTC
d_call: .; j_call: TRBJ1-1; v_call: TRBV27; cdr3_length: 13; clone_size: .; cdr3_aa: CASSPRLLGEAFF; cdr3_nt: TGTGCCAGCAGTCCACGCTTGTTGGGGGAGGCTTTCTTT
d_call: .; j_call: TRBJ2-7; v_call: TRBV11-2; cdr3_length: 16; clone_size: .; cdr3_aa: CASSHGPDGSSYEQYF; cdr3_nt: TGTGCCAGCAGCCACGGTCCGGACGGTAGCTCCTACGAGCAGTACTTC
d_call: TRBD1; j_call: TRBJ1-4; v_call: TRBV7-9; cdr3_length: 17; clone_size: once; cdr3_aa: CASSPGTGPGTNEKLFF; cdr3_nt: TGTGCCAGCAGCCCCGGGACAGGCCCGGGGACTAATGAAAAACTGTTTTTT
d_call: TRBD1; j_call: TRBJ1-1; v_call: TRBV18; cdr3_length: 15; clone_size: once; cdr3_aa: CASSPIQGMDTEAFF; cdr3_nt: TGTGCCAGCTCACCAATACAGGGGATGGACACTGAAGCTTTCTTT
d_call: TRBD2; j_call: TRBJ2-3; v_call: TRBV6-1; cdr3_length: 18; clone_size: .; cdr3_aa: CASSEWSGRPLPTDTQYF; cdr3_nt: TGTGCCAGCAGTGAATGGAGCGGGAGGCCCCTCCCGACAGATACGCAGTATTTT
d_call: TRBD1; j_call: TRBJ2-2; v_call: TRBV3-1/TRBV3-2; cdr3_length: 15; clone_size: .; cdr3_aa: CASSFGTGATGELFF; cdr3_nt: TGTGCCAGCAGCTTCGGGACAGGGGCCACCGGGGAGCTGTTTTTT
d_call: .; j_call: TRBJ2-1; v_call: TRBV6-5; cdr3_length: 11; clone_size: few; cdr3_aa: CASSWGNEQFF; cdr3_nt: TGTGCCAGCAGTTGGGGCAATGAGCAGTTCTTC
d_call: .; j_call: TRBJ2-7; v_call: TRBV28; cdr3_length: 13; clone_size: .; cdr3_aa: CASRYAPPYEQYF; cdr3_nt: TGTGCCAGCAGGTACGCTCCGCCCTACGAGCAGTACTTC